One sample yielded the 2 T cell receptor beta chains listed below, sequenced in a study of T cell repertoires in cytomegalovirus infection. TCRdb fed the reads into MiXCR, producing one record per CDR3 protein. Counted here are around 360,000 distinct CDR3 sequences, just under 35% occurring once; the ten biggest clones make up approximately 13%. Antigens for these TCRs are unknown. This material consisted of cultured PBMCs, taken from culture after CMV antigen stimulation. The origin of the receptors is a human donor in good health (CMV status not recorded). Some clones in this sample may be carry-over from other donors' samples.

This clonotype was found many times. The genes are TRBV7-2 and TRBJ1-1; the D is unclear. Germline V gene lookup returns CDR1 SGHTA and CDR2 FQGNSA. The CDR3 has 13 amino acids. With 5 bases removed from V and 1 base from J, the gap between germline ends came to 8 bases. The CDR3 nucleotides are TGTGCCAGCAGCAACCACCGGAACACTGAAGCTTTCTTT. Amino acids: CASSNHRNTEAFF.

V is TRBV4-1 and J is TRBJ1-6, with 9 bases lining up with TRBD1. Germline V gene data show CDR1 as MGHRA and CDR2 as YSYEKL. Unmatched junction bases numbered 6, after V lost 4 bases and J lost 8 bases. The CDR3 loop spans 15 amino acids. The CDR3 protein is CASSLGQGNDSPLHF. CDR3 nucleotides: TGCGCCAGCAGCCTTGGACAGGGGAACGATTCACCCCTCCACTTT.